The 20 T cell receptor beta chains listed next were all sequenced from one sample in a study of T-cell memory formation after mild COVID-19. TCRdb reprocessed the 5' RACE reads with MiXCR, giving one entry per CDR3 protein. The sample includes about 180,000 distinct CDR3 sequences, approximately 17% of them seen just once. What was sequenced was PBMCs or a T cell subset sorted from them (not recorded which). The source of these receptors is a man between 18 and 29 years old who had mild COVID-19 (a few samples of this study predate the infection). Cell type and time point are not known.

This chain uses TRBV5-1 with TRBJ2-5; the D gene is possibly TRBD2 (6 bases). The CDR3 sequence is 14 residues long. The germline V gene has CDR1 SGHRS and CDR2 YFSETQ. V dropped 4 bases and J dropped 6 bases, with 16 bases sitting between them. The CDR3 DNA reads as TGCGCCAGCAGCGATGCTACTAGCAGACAGACCCAGTACTTC. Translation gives CASSDATSRQTQYF.

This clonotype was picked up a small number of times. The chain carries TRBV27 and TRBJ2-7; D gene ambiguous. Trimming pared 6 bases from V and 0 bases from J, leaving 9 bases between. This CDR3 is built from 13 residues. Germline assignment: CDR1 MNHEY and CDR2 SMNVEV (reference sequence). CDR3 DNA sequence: TGTGCCAGCAGAAAGGCGAGCTCCTACGAGCAGTACTTC. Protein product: CASRKASSYEQYF.

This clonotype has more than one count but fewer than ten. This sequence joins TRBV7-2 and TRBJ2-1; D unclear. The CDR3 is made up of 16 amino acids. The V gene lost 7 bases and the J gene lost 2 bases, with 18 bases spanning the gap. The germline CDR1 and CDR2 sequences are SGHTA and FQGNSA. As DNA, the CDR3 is TGTGCCAGCAACATCGTTCTTGGGGTTCCCTACAATGAGCAGTTCTTC. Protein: CASNIVLGVPYNEQFF.

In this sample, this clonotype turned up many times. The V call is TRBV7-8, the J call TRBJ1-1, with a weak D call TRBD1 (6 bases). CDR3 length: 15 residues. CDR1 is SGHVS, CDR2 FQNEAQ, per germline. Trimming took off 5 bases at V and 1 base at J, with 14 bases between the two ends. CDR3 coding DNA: TGTGCCAGCAGCCTAAGGAGGACAGCGAACACTGAAGCTTTCTTT. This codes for CASSLRRTANTEAFF.

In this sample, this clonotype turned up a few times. The CDR3 sequence: CATSRVPQVQFF. Written as DNA, the CDR3 is TGTGCCACCAGCAGAGTCCCCCAAGTGCAGTTCTTC. The rearrangement uses TRBV15 and TRBJ2-1; D call uncertain. This CDR3 has 12 residues. Germline V gene sequence: CDR1 LNHNV, CDR2 YYDKDF (reference sequence). With 1 base removed from V and 12 bases from J, the gap between germline ends came to 10 bases. The full variable domain, with the rest looked up from reference TRBV15 and TRBJ2-1, is DAMVIQNPRYQVTQFGKPVTLSCSQTLNHNVMYWYQQKSSQAPKLLFHYYDKDFNNEADTPDNFQSRRPNTSFCFLDIRSPGLGDTAMYLCATSRVPQVQFFGPGTRLTVL.

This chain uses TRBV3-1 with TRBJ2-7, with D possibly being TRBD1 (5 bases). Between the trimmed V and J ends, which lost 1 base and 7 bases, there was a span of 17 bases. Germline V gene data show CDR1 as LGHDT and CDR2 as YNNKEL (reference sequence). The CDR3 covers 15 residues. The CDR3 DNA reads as TGTGCCAGCAGCCAAGTAGTGGCAGGGTTCGGGGAGCAGTACTTC. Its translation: CASSQVVAGFGEQYF.

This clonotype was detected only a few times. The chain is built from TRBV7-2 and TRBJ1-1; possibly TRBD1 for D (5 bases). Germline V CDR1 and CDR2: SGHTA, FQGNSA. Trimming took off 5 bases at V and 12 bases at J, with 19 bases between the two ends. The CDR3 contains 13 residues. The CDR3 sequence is CASSPILDGTPFF. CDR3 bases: TGTGCCAGCAGCCCTATTTTAGACGGGACTCCTTTCTTT.

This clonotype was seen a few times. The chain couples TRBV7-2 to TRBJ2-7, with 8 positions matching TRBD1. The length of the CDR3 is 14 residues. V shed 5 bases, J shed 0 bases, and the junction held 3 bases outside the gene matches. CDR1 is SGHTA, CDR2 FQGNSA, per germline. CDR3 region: CASSTGGSSYEQYF. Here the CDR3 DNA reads TGTGCCAGCAGCACAGGGGGTAGCTCCTACGAGCAGTACTTC.

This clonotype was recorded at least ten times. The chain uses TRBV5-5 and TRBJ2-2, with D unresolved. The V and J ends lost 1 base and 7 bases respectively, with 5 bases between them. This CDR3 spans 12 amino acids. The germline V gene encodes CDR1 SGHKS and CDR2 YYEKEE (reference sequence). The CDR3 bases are TGTGCCAGCAGCTTGTATATCGGGGAGCTGTTTTTT. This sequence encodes CASSLYIGELFF.

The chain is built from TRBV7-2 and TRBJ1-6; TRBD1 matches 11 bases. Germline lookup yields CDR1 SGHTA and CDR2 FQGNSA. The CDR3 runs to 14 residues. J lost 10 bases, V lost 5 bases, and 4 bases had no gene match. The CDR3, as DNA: TGTGCCAGCAGCACTCGGGACAGGGGGTCACCCCTCCACTTT. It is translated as CASSTRDRGSPLHF.

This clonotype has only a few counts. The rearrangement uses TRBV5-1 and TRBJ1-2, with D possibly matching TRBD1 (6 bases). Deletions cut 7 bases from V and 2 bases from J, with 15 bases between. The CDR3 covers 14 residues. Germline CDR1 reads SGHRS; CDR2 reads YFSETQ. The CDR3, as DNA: TGCGCCAGCGGGTCAGGGGATCGCAACTATGGCTACACCTTC. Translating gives CASGSGDRNYGYTF.

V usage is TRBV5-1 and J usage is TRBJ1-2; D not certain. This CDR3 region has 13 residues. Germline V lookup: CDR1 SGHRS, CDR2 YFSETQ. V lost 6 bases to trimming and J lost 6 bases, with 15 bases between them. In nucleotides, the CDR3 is TGCGCCAGCAAGCCCGCGGGTCAGGATGGCTACACCTTC. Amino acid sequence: CASKPAGQDGYTF.

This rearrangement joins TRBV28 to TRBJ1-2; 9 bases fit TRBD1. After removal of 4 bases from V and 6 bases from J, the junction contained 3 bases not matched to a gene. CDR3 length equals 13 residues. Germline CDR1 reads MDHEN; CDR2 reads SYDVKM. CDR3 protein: CASSSGQGNGYTF. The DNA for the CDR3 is TGTGCCAGCAGTTCCGGACAGGGGAATGGCTACACCTTC.

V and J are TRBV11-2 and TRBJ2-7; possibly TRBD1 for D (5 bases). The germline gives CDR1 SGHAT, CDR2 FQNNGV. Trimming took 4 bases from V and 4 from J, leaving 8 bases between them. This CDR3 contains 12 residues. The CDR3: CASSSRVYEQYF. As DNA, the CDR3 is TGTGCCAGCAGCTCCAGGGTTTACGAGCAGTACTTC.

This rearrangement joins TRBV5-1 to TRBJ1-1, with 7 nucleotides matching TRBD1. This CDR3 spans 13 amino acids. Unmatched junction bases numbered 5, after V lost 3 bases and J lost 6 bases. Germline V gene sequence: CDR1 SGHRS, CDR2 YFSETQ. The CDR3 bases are TGCGCCAGCAGCTCCTCCGGGACAGCTGAAGCTTTCTTT. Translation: CASSSSGTAEAFF.

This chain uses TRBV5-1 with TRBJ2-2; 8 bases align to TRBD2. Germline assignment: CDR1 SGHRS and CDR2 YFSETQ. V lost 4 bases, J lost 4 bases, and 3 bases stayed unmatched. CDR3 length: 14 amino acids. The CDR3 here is CASSLAGSTGELFF. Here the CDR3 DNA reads TGCGCCAGCAGCCTAGCGGGTTCCACCGGGGAGCTGTTTTTT.

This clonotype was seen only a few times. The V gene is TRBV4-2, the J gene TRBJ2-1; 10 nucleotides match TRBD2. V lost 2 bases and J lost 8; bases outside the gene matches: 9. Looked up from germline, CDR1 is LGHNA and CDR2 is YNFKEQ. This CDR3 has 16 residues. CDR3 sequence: CASSQPLAGGGYEQFF. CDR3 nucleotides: TGTGCCAGCAGCCAACCTTTAGCGGGGGGCGGTTATGAGCAGTTCTTC.

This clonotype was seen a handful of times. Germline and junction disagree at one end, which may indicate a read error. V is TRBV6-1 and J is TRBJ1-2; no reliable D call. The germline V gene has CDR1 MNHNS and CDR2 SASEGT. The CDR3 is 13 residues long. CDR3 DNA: TGTGCCAGCAGTGAAGGGCAGGTCTATGGATACACCTTC. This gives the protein CASSEGQVYGYTF.

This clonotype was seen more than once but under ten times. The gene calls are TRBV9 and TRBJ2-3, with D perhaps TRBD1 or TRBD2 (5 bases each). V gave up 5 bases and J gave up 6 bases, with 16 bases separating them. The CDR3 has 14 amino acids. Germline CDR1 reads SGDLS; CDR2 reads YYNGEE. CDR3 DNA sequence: TGTGCCAGCAGTGGGGACGGGGCCAAGGATACGCAGTATTTT. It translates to CASSGDGAKDTQYF.

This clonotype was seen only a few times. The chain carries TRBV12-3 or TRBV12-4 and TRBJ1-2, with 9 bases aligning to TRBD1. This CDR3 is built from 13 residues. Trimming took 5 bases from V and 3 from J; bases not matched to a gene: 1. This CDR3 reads CASSGDRDYGYTF. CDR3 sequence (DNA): TGTGCCAGCAGTGGGGACAGGGACTATGGCTACACCTTC.